This T cell receptor (beta chain) was captured in a study of cytomegalovirus exposure and HLA in healthy donors. Study results and caveats: Most TCR sequences were uncommon, yet certain public TCRs appeared in many donors.

Points on this clone: Antigen specificity is unknown.

With 60 Vbeta and 13 Jbeta primers, the PCR was carried out. Produced via immunoSEQ multiplex PCR; TCRdb's table is partial and in-frame only. The sample lists roughly 140,000 clones, 60% to 80% seen once, with approximately 6.3% in the top ten. Germline assignment: CDR1 SGHAT and CDR2 FQNNGV. The CDR3 spans 15 residues. Trimming removed 2 bases at V and 2 bases at J, with 10 bases between. The TCR was taken from a woman aged 40 to 50 in good health and CMV-seropositive. V and J are TRBV11-2 and TRBJ1-3, with D unresolved. Sequencing input: PBMCs. The CDR3 sequence is CASSLYTAPGNTIYF. CDR3 nucleotides: TGTGCCAGCAGCTTATACACAGCTCCTGGAAACACCATATATTTT.